Shown below are 4 T cell receptor beta chains from a single sample sequenced in a study of T-cell reconstitution after alpha-beta-depleted transplantation in children. Library preparation (for TCRbeta) was performed with unique molecular identifiers. TCRdb independently ran MiXCR on the PCR reads; one entry per CDR3 protein. Here the sample spans a few hundred thousand distinct CDR3 sequences, approximately 9.6% being singletons. The source was PBMCs from the stem cell graft donor, collected from the stem cell graft. Receptor source: a human donor who donated a stem cell graft to a child with SCID.

CDR3 in DNA: TGCAGCGCAGCTCGTGGGACAGGGAACACCGGGGAGCTGTTTTTT. Its translation: CSAARGTGNTGELFF. The V gene is TRBV29-1, the J gene TRBJ2-2, with 8 positions matching TRBD1. Germline V gene data show CDR1 as SQVTM and CDR2 as ANQGSEA. Trimming removed 7 bases from V and 1 base from J; junction bases left unmatched: 8. This CDR3 has 15 amino acids.

This clonotype was seen at least ten times. The CDR3 sequence: CASSPGTGVYNEQFF. CDR3 DNA: TGCGCCAGCAGCCCCGGGACAGGGGTCTACAATGAGCAGTTCTTC. V gene TRBV5-1 combines with J gene TRBJ2-1; 10 bases fit TRBD1. J lost 3 bases, V lost 4 bases, and 4 bases had no gene match. Germline V gene sequence: CDR1 SGHRS, CDR2 YFSETQ. This CDR3 comprises 15 residues.

This clonotype was seen ten or more times. The V and J genes are TRBV7-8 and TRBJ2-2, with D perhaps matching TRBD2 (6 bases). The CDR3 length is 17 residues. Trimming cost V 1 base and J 7 bases, with 19 bases left between them. CDR1 SGHVS and CDR2 FQNEAQ come from the germline V gene. As DNA, the CDR3 is TGTGCCAGCAGCTTAGGGATTGGAGGGCAGATTATCGGGGAGCTGTTTTTT. Translated, it gives CASSLGIGGQIIGELFF.

In its sample, this clonotype was seen a few times. V is TRBV28 and J is TRBJ2-7; 8 nucleotides align to TRBD1. This CDR3 comprises 15 residues. The V segment lost 5 bases and the J segment 5 bases; nucleotides outside the gene matches: 11. Germline lookup yields CDR1 MDHEN and CDR2 SYDVKM. Written as DNA, the CDR3 is TGTGCCAGCAGTCCCGACGGACAGGGCATCCACGAGCAGTACTTC. This translates into CASSPDGQGIHEQYF.